This TCR beta chain was found in a study of blood T cell repertoires in COVID-19. Measured with immunoSEQ multiplex PCR; TCRdb has only the in-frame clones, and not every one. There are about 180,000 clones in the sample; roughly 83% occur only once, and 2.9% lies in the top ten. The CDR3 runs to 14 residues. In germline, CDR1 is LNHDA, CDR2 SQIVND (reference sequence). Trimming shortened V by 6 bases and J by 0 bases, and 10 bases separated the two germline ends. Source material: peripheral blood. The chain uses TRBV19 and TRBJ2-3, with D uncertain. The source of this sequence is a woman aged 55-70 years with acute or convalescent COVID-19. CDR3: CASRGYLSTDTQYF. The CDR3 DNA is TGTGCCAGTAGGGGCTACCTTAGCACAGATACGCAGTATTTT.